This note documents a single T cell receptor beta chain sequence. It has no known antigen specificity. One base away there is no much larger clone; base qualities are not given. V was cut back by 3 bases and J by 2 bases, leaving a gap of 12 bases between them. Including cysteine and phenylalanine, the CDR3 has 15 amino acids. Only the CDR3 DNA stays, 45 bases, in frame from base 1. CDR1 and CDR2 were assigned from the germline V gene (reference sequence) as LNHDA and SQIVND. The data derive from a study (dated by TCRdb to 2022 to 2024). The study at large found these results: Further investigation, including longitudinal sampling and assessment of a control group, is stated by the authors to be required.

For TCR beta sequencing, genomic DNA was taken from unsorted PBMCs, and those PBMCs had been isolated from peripheral blood. TCR beta chain repertoires were profiled by survey-level sequencing on the immunoSEQ platform. As for the original processing: Repertoire diversity was quantified as the inverse Simpson index, and CDR3 amino acid length spectratypes and V-J pairing frequencies were compared. TCR beta CDR3 sequences were matched against VDJdb to annotate clonotypes specific to SARS-CoV-2, CMV, influenza A and EBV. TCRdb took over this immuneACCESS table, retaining in-frame rearrangements with V and J assigned. Such tables are incomplete; in checked studies, under half of the missing clones stem from an unresolved V gene, and the remainder is unexplained. D and trimming come from the DNA, and the V and J calls and clone size come from that table. The sample yields around 50,000 clones; 80% to 95% were counted once. The ten largest clonotypes hold around 10% of the sample.

The TCR was taken from a man aged 35-49 years with rheumatoid arthritis. The V gene is TRBV19 and the J gene is TRBJ2-3, with the identity of the D gene unclear. The sequencing sample was made of PBMCs. CDR3 loop: CASSIGRKNTDTQYF. DNA sequence: TGTGCCAGTAGTATCGGCAGAAAGAACACAGATACGCAGTATTTT. Here the CDR3 is joined to the reference TRBV19 and TRBJ2-3 genes, and the full variable domain is: DGGITQSPKYLFRKEGQNVTLSCEQNLNHDAMYWYRQDPGQGLRLIYYSQIVNDFQKGDIAEGYSVSREKKESFPLTVTSAQKNPTAFYLCASSIGRKNTDTQYFGPGTRLTVL.